Listed here are 27 T cell receptor beta chains from one sample, sequenced in a study of cytomegalovirus exposure and HLA in healthy donors. Researchers ran the PCR with 60 Vbeta and 13 Jbeta primers. The table came from immunoSEQ multiplex PCR; TCRdb's copy has only in-frame clones and leaves some out. Of about 100,000 clones in the sample, around four fifths were seen once. The sample consisted of PBMCs. These receptors came from a man in his forties in good health and CMV-seropositive.

The chain joins TRBV2 to TRBJ2-5; 8 nucleotides line up with TRBD2. The CDR3 is 15 amino acids. CDR1 and CDR2 from the germline V gene are SNHLY and FYNNEI. Trimming removed 7 bases from V and 3 bases from J; junction bases left unmatched: 10. CDR3 DNA sequence: TGTGCCAGCACGGGGGGGCCTAGGGGGAAAGAGACCCAGTACTTC. The encoded protein is CASTGGPRGKETQYF.

The chain carries TRBV7-6 and TRBJ2-5; TRBD2 matches at 8 bases. Losses at the gene ends were 1 base for V and 1 base for J; bases not matched to a gene: 5. Germline CDR1 is SGHVS and CDR2 is FNYEAQ. This CDR3 is 16 amino acids long. CDR3 sequence (DNA): TGTGCCAGCAGCTTAGGAAGCGGGGGATCCCAAGAGACCCAGTACTTC. Its protein product is CASSLGSGGSQETQYF.

J is TRBJ2-1 and V is TRBV4-2; weak D call: TRBD2 (5 bases). Trimming cost V 3 bases and J 8 bases, with 17 bases left between them. This CDR3 has 15 amino acids. Germline CDR1 reads LGHNA; CDR2 reads YNFKEQ. The CDR3 spells CASSQTLTSLDEQFF. The CDR3 DNA reads TGTGCCAGCAGCCAGACCCTTACTAGTCTCGATGAGCAGTTCTTC.

There are a few counts of this clone. This rearrangement joins TRBV29-1 to TRBJ2-1, with D perhaps TRBD1 (6 bases). There are 15 residues in the CDR3. The germline V gene encodes CDR1 SQVTM and CDR2 ANQGSEA. Trimming left V 0 bases short and J 2 bases short, with 11 bases between. The CDR3 nucleotides are TGCAGCGTTGAAGACAGGGGCCAAACCTACAATGAGCAGTTCTTC. Residues: CSVEDRGQTYNEQFF.

The chain links TRBV11-2 to TRBJ2-3; TRBD1 matches 10 bases. This CDR3 is built from 15 residues. Looked up from germline, CDR1 is SGHAT and CDR2 is FQNNGV. Trimming at V came to 5 bases and at J to 5 bases, leaving 7 bases not matched to a gene. As DNA, the CDR3 is TGTGCCAGCAGCCCGACAGGGGGCGCCGTAGATACGCAGTATTTT. Residues: CASSPTGGAVDTQYF.

The chain links TRBV5-1 to TRBJ1-2, with D possibly TRBD1 on 5 matching bases. The CDR3 loop spans 15 amino acids. Germline V gene lookup returns CDR1 SGHRS and CDR2 YFSETQ. Between the trimmed V and J ends, which lost 4 bases and 0 bases, there was a span of 13 bases. The CDR3 sequence: CASSPTGGANYGYTF. Written as DNA, the CDR3 is TGCGCCAGCAGCCCCACCGGGGGGGCTAACTATGGCTACACCTTC.

V and J are TRBV2 and TRBJ2-7, with D possibly matching TRBD1 (6 bases). CDR3 length equals 14 residues. Germline lookup yields CDR1 SNHLY and CDR2 FYNNEI. V was clipped by 4 bases and J by 2 bases, with 12 bases between them. The CDR3 spells CASSGRDKTYEQYF. The DNA of the CDR3 is TGTGCCAGCAGTGGACGGGACAAAACCTACGAGCAGTACTTC. The whole variable domain, remainder taken from reference TRBV2 and TRBJ2-7, is EPEVTQTPSHQVTQMGQEVILRCVPISNHLYFYWYRQILGQKVEFLVSFYNNEISEKSEIFDDQFSVERPDGSNFTLKIRSTKLEDSAMYFCASSGRDKTYEQYFGPGTRLTVT.

The chain combines TRBV5-1 with TRBJ1-1, with D perhaps TRBD1 (5 bases). CDR3 length equals 15 residues. Per the germline V gene, CDR1 is SGHRS and CDR2 is YFSETQ. V gave up 4 bases and J gave up 0 bases, with 13 bases separating them. DNA of the CDR3: TGCGCCAGCAGCATCGGACATGCCATGAACACTGAAGCTTTCTTT. Translation: CASSIGHAMNTEAFF.

The chain is built from TRBV5-1 and TRBJ1-2, with TRBD1 as a possible D gene (6 bases). The V gene lost 0 bases and the J gene lost 8 bases, with 20 bases spanning the gap. The V gene's germline CDR1 is SGHRS and CDR2 YFSETQ. This CDR3 comprises 16 residues. CDR3 sequence reads: CASSLVSGGNQEGYTF. CDR3 DNA: TGCGCCAGCAGCTTGGTGTCGGGGGGCAACCAAGAGGGCTACACCTTC. Combining the CDR3 with reference TRBV5-1 and TRBJ1-2 gives the whole variable domain KAGVTQTPRYLIKTRGQQVTLSCSPISGHRSVSWYQQTPGQGLQFLFEYFSETQRNKGNFPGRFSGRQFSNSRSEMNVSTLELGDSALYLCASSLVSGGNQEGYTFGSGTRLTVV.

This clone has only a few counts. V gene TRBV4-1 combines with J gene TRBJ1-3, with D possibly matching TRBD1 (5 bases). CDR3 length: 18 residues. Between the trimmed V and J ends, which lost 4 bases and 4 bases, there was a span of 23 bases. In germline, CDR1 is MGHRA, CDR2 YSYEKL. Written as DNA, the CDR3 is TGCGCCAGCAGCCCGGGGGAAGGGGTTAAACGGCTGGGAAACACCATATATTTT. It encodes CASSPGEGVKRLGNTIYF.

The chain combines TRBV5-1 with TRBJ2-7, with D perhaps matching TRBD2 (5 bases). Trimming shortened V by 2 bases and J by 1 base, and 13 bases separated the two germline ends. Germline V gene sequence: CDR1 SGHRS, CDR2 YFSETQ. The CDR3 consists of 15 residues. CDR3 in DNA: TGCGCCAGCAGCTTTACGGGAAGAACATCCTACGAGCAGTACTTC. This gives the protein CASSFTGRTSYEQYF.

Only a few counts were recorded for this clone. The chain couples TRBV27 to TRBJ2-5, with TRBD1 identical over 8 bases. The end of the DNA fits TRBJ2-7 better, so the J call may be wrong. CDR1 MNHEY and CDR2 SMNVEV come from the germline V gene (reference sequence). The CDR3 has 16 amino acids. The CDR3, as DNA: TGTGCCAGCAGTAGTATGGGACAGGTATCTTTCTACGAGCAGTACTTC. Translating it yields CASSSMGQVSFYEQYF.

The rearrangement uses TRBV4-3 and TRBJ1-4; D possibly corresponds to TRBD1 (5 bases). This CDR3 is built from 18 residues. CDR1 and CDR2 (germline): LGHNA, YSLEER. V lost 0 bases and J 2 bases, leaving 16 bases between the germline ends. The CDR3 protein is CASSQDYPARATNEKLFF. The CDR3 DNA is TGCGCCAGCAGCCAAGATTACCCCGCCAGGGCTACTAATGAAAAACTGTTTTTT.

This chain links TRBV10-3 with TRBJ2-7; D gene uncertain. V lost 3 bases to trimming and J lost 4 bases, with 4 bases between them. This CDR3 contains 11 residues. In germline, CDR1 is ENHRY, CDR2 SYGVKD. The CDR3, as DNA: TGTGCCATCAGTGACCCGTACGAGCAGTACTTC. It translates to CAISDPYEQYF.

The rearrangement joins TRBV7-9 to TRBJ2-7; D might be TRBD1 (6 bases). V was pared by 1 base and J by 3 bases, with 10 bases between. The CDR3 contains 14 residues. Germline V gene sequence: CDR1 SEHNR, CDR2 FQNEAQ (reference sequence). The CDR3 is CASSLEGGYYEQYF. As DNA, the CDR3 is TGTGCCAGCAGCTTAGAAGGGGGTTACTACGAGCAGTACTTC. Full variable domain (outside the CDR3, taken from reference TRBV7-9 and TRBJ2-7): DTGVSQNPRHKITKRGQNVTFRCDPISEHNRLYWYRQTLGQGPEFLTYFQNEAQLEKSRLLSDRFSAERPKGSFSTLEIQRTEQGDSAMYLCASSLEGGYYEQYFGPGTRLTVT.

V usage is TRBV21-1 and J usage is TRBJ1-2. TRBV21-1 is reported as a pseudogene. The CDR3 runs to 13 residues. The CDR3: CASSATLRRCYTF. The CDR3 DNA is TGTGCCAGCAGCGCGACCCTCCGGCGGTGCTACACCTTC.

V usage is TRBV7-9 and J usage is TRBJ1-5, with no clear D. V was clipped by 4 bases and J by 7 bases, with 8 bases between them. The CDR3 has 12 amino acids. The germline V gene has CDR1 SEHNR and CDR2 FQNEAQ (reference sequence). CDR3 in amino acids: CASSSQEQPQHF. The CDR3 nucleotides are TGTGCCAGCAGCTCCCAGGAACAGCCCCAGCATTTT.

The chain combines TRBV4-2 with TRBJ2-3, with TRBD2 matching over 7 bases. The V gene end was trimmed by 8 bases and the J gene end by 0 bases; junction bases not matched to a gene: 5. Germline V lookup: CDR1 LGHNA, CDR2 YNFKEQ. The CDR3 has 14 amino acids. The CDR3 DNA is TGTGCCAGCGCCACTAGCGTAAGCACAGATACGCAGTATTTT. Protein sequence: CASATSVSTDTQYF.

This clone was counted a single time. J is TRBJ1-1 and V is TRBV4-1, with 7 bases lining up with TRBD1. Germline-derived CDR1 and CDR2 are MGHRA and YSYEKL. V lost 4 bases to trimming and J lost 3 bases; unmatched junction nucleotides: 11. The CDR3 has 16 residues. CDR3 loop: CASSLGDRRWDTEAFF. DNA for the CDR3: TGCGCCAGCAGCCTGGGGGACAGACGGTGGGACACTGAAGCTTTCTTT.

This clone was seen a handful of times. V and J are TRBV10-1 and TRBJ2-1; TRBD2 is a possible D gene (6 bases). The CDR3 sequence is 14 residues long. V was trimmed by 3 bases and J by 5 bases, leaving 11 bases between them. Per the germline V gene, CDR1 is WNHNN and CDR2 is SYGVQD (reference sequence). The CDR3 loop is CASSDPGGDNEQFF. The DNA for the CDR3 is TGCGCCAGCAGTGACCCAGGAGGGGACAATGAGCAGTTCTTC.

Only a few counts were recorded for this clone. V usage is TRBV18 and J usage is TRBJ2-6; D is uncertain. The V end lost 0 bases, the J end lost 0 bases, and 3 bases lay between the germline ends. Germline CDR1 and CDR2: KGHSH and LQKENI. CDR3 length equals 15 residues. The CDR3 DNA sequence: TGTGCCAGCTCACCACCCTTCTCTGGGGCCAACGTCCTGACTTTC. Its translation is CASSPPFSGANVLTF.

The gene calls are TRBV11-2 and TRBJ2-3, with D possibly TRBD2 on 6 matching bases. Looked up from germline, CDR1 is SGHAT and CDR2 is FQNNGV. CDR3 length: 12 amino acids. The germline V and J ends were trimmed by 8 bases and 9 bases, with 15 bases remaining between them. DNA of the CDR3: TGTGCCAGCTCGATAGCGGCAAGCACGCAGTATTTT. Residues: CASSIAASTQYF.

The chain employs TRBV7-3 and TRBJ2-2, with D possibly being TRBD2 (6 bases). Between the trimmed V and J ends, which lost 2 bases and 6 bases, there was a span of 7 bases. Looked up from germline, CDR1 is SGHTA and CDR2 is FQGTGA. This CDR3 contains 13 residues. The CDR3 DNA is TGTGCCAGCAGCTTAGGAGGGGCCGGGGAGCTGTTTTTT. Its protein is CASSLGGAGELFF. Full variable domain (remainder filled in from reference TRBV7-3 and TRBJ2-2): GAGVSQTPSNKVTEKGKYVELRCDPISGHTALYWYRQSLGQGPEFLIYFQGTGAADDSGLPNDRFFAVRPEGSVSTLKIQRTERGDSAVYLCASSLGGAGELFFGEGSRLTVL.

A single count supports this clone. The CDR3 nucleotides read TGTGCCAGCAGTTATGCAGGGATGGACACTGAAGCTTTCTTT. The encoded protein is CASSYAGMDTEAFF. J is TRBJ1-1 and V is TRBV6-5; D possibly corresponds to TRBD1 (5 bases). Germline CDR1 and CDR2: MNHEY and SVGAGI. V was trimmed by 3 bases and J by 3 bases, leaving 11 bases between them. This CDR3 spans 14 amino acids.

J is TRBJ1-1 and V is TRBV6-1, with no clear D. Trimming took off 2 bases at V and 0 bases at J, with 22 bases between the two ends. Germline V gene sequence: CDR1 MNHNS, CDR2 SASEGT. The CDR3 runs 19 residues. Here the CDR3 reads CASSESRPGKFFMNTEAFF. The CDR3 DNA reads TGTGCCAGCAGTGAATCAAGACCGGGGAAATTCTTCATGAACACTGAAGCTTTCTTT.

The chain carries TRBV7-2 and TRBJ2-5; a weak D match, TRBD2 (7 bases). The V and J ends lost 6 bases and 11 bases respectively, with 22 bases between them. From germline, CDR1 is SGHTA and CDR2 FQGNSA. The CDR3 covers 14 residues. CDR3 amino acids: CASSYQAGAGEQYF. The CDR3 nucleotides read TGTGCCAGCAGTTATCAGGCGGGGGCGGGAGAGCAGTACTTC.

The rearrangement uses TRBV19 and TRBJ2-1; 9 nucleotides align to TRBD2. Germline CDR1 reads LNHDA; CDR2 reads SQIVND (reference sequence). Germline trimming cut 4 bases from V and 6 bases from J; bases unmatched to any gene: 13. This CDR3 has 17 residues. CDR3 nucleotides: TGTGCCAGTAGTAGGCAGCTAGGAGCGGGAGGAATCAATGAGCAGTTCTTC. Encoded protein: CASSRQLGAGGINEQFF.